This T cell receptor (beta chain) was captured by sequencing in a study of blood T cell repertoires in COVID-19. Deletions cut 4 bases from V and 4 bases from J, with 8 bases between. CDR1 is SGHTA, CDR2 FQGNSA, per germline. This CDR3 contains 13 residues. Using immunoSEQ multiplex PCR, the repertoire was profiled, and TCRdb retains in-frame clones only, with some absent. The sample holds some 240,000 clones, around 90% seen once. Those who participated ranged in age from 18 to 89 years and resided in under 25 US areas. The receptor comes from a woman between 40 and 50 years old who had been exposed to COVID-19. This sequence joins TRBV7-2 and TRBJ1-5, with a tentative D call TRBD1 (5 bases). Sequencing was performed on PBMCs or T cells enriched from blood (not recorded which). CDR3 bases: TGTGCCAGCAGCTCCGGGGGAAATCAGCCCCAGCATTTT. As protein: CASSSGGNQPQHF.